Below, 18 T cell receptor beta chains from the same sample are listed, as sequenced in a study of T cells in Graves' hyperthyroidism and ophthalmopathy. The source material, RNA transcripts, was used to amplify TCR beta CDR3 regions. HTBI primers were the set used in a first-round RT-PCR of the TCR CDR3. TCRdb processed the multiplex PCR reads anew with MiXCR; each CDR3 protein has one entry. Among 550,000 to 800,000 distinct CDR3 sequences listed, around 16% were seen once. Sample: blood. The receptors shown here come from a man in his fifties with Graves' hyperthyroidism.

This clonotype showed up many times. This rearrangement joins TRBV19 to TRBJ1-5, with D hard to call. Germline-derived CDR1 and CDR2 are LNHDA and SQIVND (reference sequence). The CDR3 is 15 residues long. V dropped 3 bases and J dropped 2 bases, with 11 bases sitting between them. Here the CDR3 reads CASSITSAGNQPQHF. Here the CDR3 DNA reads TGTGCCAGTAGTATTACTTCGGCAGGCAATCAGCCCCAGCATTTT.

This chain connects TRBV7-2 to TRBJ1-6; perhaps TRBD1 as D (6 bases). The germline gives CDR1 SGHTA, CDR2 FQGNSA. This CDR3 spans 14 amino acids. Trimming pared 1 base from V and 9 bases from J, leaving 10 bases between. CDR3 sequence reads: CASSLGRGVSPLHF. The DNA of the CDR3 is TGTGCCAGCAGCTTAGGTAGGGGGGTTTCACCCCTCCACTTT.

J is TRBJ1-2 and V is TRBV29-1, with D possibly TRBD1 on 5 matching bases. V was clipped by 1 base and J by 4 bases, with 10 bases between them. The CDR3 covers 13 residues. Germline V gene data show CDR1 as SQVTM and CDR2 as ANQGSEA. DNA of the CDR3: TGCAGCGTTGAAGTCGGGCAGGGCTATGGCTACACCTTC. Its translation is CSVEVGQGYGYTF.

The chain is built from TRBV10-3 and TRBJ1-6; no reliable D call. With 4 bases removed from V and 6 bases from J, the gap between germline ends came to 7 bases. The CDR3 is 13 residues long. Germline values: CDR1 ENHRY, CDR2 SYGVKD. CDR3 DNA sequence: TGTGCCATCAGTGGACCGGTTAATTCACCCCTCCACTTT. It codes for CAISGPVNSPLHF.

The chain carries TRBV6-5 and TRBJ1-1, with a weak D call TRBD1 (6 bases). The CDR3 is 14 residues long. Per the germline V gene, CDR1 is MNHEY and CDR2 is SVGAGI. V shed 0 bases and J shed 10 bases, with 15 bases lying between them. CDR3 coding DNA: TGTGCCAGCAGTTACTCGGAGTCAGGGGCGCGAGCTTTCTTT. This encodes CASSYSESGARAFF.

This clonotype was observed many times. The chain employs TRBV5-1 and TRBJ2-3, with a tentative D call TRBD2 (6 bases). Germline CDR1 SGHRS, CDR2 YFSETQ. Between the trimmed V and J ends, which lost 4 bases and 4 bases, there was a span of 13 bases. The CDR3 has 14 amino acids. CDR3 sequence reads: CASSPGRDADTQYF. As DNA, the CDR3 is TGCGCCAGCAGCCCAGGGCGGGACGCAGATACGCAGTATTTT.

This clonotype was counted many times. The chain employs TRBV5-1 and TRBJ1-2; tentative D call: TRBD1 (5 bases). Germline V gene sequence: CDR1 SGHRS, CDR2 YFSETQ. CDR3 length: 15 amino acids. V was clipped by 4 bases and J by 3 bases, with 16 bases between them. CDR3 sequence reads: CASSRDGYMDYGYTF. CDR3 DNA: TGCGCCAGCAGCCGGGACGGCTACATGGACTATGGCTACACCTTC. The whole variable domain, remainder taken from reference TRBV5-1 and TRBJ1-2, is KAGVTQTPRYLIKTRGQQVTLSCSPISGHRSVSWYQQTPGQGLQFLFEYFSETQRNKGNFPGRFSGRQFSNSRSEMNVSTLELGDSALYLCASSRDGYMDYGYTFGSGTRLTVV.

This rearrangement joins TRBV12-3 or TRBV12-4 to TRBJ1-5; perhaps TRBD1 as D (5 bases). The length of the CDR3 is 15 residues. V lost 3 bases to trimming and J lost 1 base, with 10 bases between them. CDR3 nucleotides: TGTGCCAGCAGTTTTTTGACAGAAAGCAATCAGCCCCAGCATTTT. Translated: CASSFLTESNQPQHF.

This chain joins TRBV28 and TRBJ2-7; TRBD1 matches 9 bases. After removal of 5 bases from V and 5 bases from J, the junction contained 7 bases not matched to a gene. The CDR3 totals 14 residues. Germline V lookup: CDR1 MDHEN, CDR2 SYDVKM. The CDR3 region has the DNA TGTGCCAGCAGTCAGGGACAGGGAAACGACGAGCAGTACTTC. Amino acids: CASSQGQGNDEQYF.

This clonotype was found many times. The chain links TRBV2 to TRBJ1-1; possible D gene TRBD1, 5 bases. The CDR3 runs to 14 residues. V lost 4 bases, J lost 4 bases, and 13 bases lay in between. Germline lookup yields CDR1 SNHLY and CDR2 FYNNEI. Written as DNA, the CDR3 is TGTGCCAGCAGTGCACTCGAGGGGTTCACTGAAGCTTTCTTT. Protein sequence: CASSALEGFTEAFF.

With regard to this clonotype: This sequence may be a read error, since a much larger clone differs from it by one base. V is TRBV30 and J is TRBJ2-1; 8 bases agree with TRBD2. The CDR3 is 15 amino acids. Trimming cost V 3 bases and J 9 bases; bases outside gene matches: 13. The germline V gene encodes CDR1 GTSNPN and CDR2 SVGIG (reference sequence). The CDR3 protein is CAWSTGRALHTEQFF. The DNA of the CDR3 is TGTGCCTGGAGCACCGGGAGGGCCTTACACACTGAGCAGTTCTTC.

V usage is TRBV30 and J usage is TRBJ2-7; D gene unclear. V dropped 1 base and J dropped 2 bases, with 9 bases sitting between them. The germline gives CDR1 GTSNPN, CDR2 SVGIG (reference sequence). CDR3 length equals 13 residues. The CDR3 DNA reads TGTGCCTGGAGTGAGTACCGAACCTACGAGCAGTACTTC. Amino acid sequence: CAWSEYRTYEQYF. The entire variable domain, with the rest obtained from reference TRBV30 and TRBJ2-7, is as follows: SQTIHQWPATLVQPVGSPLSLECTVEGTSNPNLYWYRQAAGRGLQLLFYSVGIGQISSEVPQNLSASRPQDRQFILSSKKLLLSDSGFYLCAWSEYRTYEQYFGPGTRLTVT.

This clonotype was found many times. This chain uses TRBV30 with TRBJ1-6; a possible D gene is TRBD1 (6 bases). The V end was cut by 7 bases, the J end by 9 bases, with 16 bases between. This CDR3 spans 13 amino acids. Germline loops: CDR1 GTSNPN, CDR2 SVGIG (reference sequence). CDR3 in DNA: TGTGCCTCGAGATGGGGGGCTGGTTCACCCCTCCACTTT. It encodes CASRWGAGSPLHF.

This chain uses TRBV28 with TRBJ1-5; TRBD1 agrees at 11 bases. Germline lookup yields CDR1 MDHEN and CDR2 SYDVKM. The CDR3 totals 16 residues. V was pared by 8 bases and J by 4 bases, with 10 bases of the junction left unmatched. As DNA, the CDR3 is TGTGCCAGCCGATTGCCCGGGACAGGGGGTAATCAGCCCCAGCATTTT. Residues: CASRLPGTGGNQPQHF. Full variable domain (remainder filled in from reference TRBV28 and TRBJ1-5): DVKVTQSSRYLVKRTGEKVFLECVQDMDHENMFWYRQDPGLGLRLIYFSYDVKMKEKGDIPEGYSVSREKKERFSLILESASTNQTSMYLCASRLPGTGGNQPQHFGDGTRLSIL.

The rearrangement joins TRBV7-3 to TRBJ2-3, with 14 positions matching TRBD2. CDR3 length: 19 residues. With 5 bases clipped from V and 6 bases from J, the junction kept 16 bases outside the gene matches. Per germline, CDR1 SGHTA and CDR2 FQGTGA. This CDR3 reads CASSLGGTSGSWQLDTQYF. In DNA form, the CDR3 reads TGTGCCAGCAGCCTAGGGGGGACTAGCGGGAGTTGGCAACTCGATACGCAGTATTTT.

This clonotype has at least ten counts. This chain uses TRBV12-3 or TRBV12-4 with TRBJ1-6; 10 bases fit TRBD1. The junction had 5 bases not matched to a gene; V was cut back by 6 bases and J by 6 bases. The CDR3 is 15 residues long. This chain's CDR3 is CASSLRDRGNSPLHF. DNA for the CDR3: TGTGCCAGCAGCCTCCGGGACAGGGGTAATTCACCCCTCCACTTT.

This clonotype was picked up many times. CDR3 residues: CASRPTRTGGNSPLHF. The DNA for the CDR3 is TGTGCCAGCAGACCTACAAGGACAGGGGGAAACTCACCCCTCCACTTT. The chain couples TRBV6-1 to TRBJ1-6; 10 bases are shared with TRBD1. The V gene end was trimmed by 6 bases and the J gene end by 10 bases; junction bases not matched to a gene: 12. The CDR3 is made up of 16 amino acids. Per the germline V gene, CDR1 is MNHNS and CDR2 is SASEGT.

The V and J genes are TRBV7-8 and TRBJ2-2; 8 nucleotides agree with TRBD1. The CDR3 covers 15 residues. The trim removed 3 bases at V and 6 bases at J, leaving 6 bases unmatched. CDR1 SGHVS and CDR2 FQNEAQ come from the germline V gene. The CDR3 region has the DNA TGTGCCAGCAGCTTTTGGACAGGGCGTGCCGGGGAGCTGTTTTTT. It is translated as CASSFWTGRAGELFF.